These 2 T cell receptor beta chains came from one sample sequenced in a study. TCRdb redid the calling of the RT-PCR reads with MiXCR, one entry per CDR3 protein. The table has more than 550,000 distinct CDR3 sequences, approximately 15% seen once. Sequencing was done on a sample of memory CD4+ T cells from blood. The receptors stem from a female donor in good health, serving as a healthy control.

This chain's CDR3 is CASSPPSGYGTDTQYF. The CDR3 DNA reads TGTGCCAGCAGCCCCCCTAGCGGATATGGGACAGATACGCAGTATTTT. The chain uses TRBV7-6 and TRBJ2-3; the match to TRBD2 covers 7 bases. Germline trimming cut 5 bases from V and 3 bases from J; bases unmatched to any gene: 11. Germline V gene data show CDR1 as SGHVS and CDR2 as FNYEAQ. There are 16 residues in the CDR3.

V and J are TRBV2 and TRBJ2-1; maybe TRBD2 (6 bases). Germline V gene lookup returns CDR1 SNHLY and CDR2 FYNNEI. Deletions cut 7 bases from V and 8 bases from J, with 15 bases between. The CDR3 spans 13 residues. As DNA, the CDR3 is TGTGCCAGCATTGGGGGGACCAACTATGAGCAGTTCTTC. As protein: CASIGGTNYEQFF.